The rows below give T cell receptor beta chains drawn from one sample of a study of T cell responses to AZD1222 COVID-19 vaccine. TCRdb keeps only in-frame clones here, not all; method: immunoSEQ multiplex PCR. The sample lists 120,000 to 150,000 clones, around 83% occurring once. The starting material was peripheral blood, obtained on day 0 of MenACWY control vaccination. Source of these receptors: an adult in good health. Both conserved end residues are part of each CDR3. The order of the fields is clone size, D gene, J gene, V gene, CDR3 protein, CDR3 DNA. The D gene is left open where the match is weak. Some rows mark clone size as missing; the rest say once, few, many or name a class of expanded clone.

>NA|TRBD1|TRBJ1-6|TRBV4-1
CASSHPGQYNSPLHF
TGCGCCAGCAGCCATCCGGGACAGTATAATTCACCCCTCCACTTT
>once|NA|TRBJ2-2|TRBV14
CASSQDARPGELFF
TGTGCCAGCAGCCAAGATGCTCGTCCCGGGGAGCTGTTTTTT
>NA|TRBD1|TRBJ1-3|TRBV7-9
CASSPRRSGTGANTIYF
TGTGCCAGCAGCCCCCGGCGGTCCGGGACAGGGGCCAACACCATATATTTT
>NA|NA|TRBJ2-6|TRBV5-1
CASSLEGRSSGANVLTF
TGCGCCAGCAGCTTGGAAGGGAGAAGCTCTGGGGCCAACGTCCTGACTTTC
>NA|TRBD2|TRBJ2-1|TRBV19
CASTLTSGAYNEQFF
TGTGCCAGTACCCTAACTAGCGGGGCGTACAATGAGCAGTTCTTC
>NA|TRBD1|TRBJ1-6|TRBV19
CASSSGTGYNSPLHF
TGTGCCAGTAGTTCCGGGACAGGGTACAATTCACCCCTCCACTTT
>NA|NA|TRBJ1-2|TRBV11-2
CASSLDIRTRYGYTF
TGTGCCAGCAGCTTAGATATCCGGACTCGATATGGCTACACCTTC
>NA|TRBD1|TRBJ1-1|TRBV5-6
CASSTGQANTEAFF
TGTGCCAGCAGCACGGGACAGGCGAACACTGAAGCTTTCTTT
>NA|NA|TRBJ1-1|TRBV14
CASSPHANTEAFF
TGTGCCAGCAGCCCACACGCGAACACTGAAGCTTTCTTT
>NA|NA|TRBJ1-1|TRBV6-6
CASSTSRGADEAFF
TGTGCCAGCAGTACCTCTAGGGGGGCGGATGAAGCTTTCTTT
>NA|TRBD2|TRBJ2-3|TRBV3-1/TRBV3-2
CASSQGLRWERGALTDTQYF
TGTGCCAGCAGCCAAGGATTGCGGTGGGAGCGGGGGGCTCTCACAGATACGCAGTATTTT
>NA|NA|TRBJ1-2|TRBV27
CASSWSRGRGYTF
TGTGCCAGCAGTTGGTCCAGGGGACGGGGCTACACCTTC
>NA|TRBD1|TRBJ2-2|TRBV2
CASRARTGDGDRGLFF
TGTGCCAGCAGGGCTAGGACAGGGGATGGAGATCGAGGGCTGTTTTTT
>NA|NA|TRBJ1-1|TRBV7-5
CVRSLGVVGQGRSTEAFF
TGTGTCAGAAGCTTAGGGGTCGTCGGACAGGGGAGATCCACTGAAGCTTTCTTT
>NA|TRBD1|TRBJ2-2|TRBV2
CASIRDRGYGELFF
TGTGCCAGCATACGGGACAGGGGATACGGGGAGCTGTTTTTT
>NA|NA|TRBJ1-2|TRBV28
CASRTTERSRDGYTF
TGTGCCAGCAGGACGACCGAACGGTCCAGGGATGGCTACACCTTC
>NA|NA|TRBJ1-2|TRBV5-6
CASSFRTARLYGYTF
TGTGCCAGCAGCTTCAGAACAGCCCGCCTCTATGGCTACACCTTC
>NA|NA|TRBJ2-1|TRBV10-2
CASSESGLDNEQFF
TGCGCCAGCAGTGAGTCTGGCCTCGACAATGAGCAGTTCTTC
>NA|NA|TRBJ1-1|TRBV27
CASSTLLTMNTEAFF
TGTGCCAGCAGTACCCTCCTGACCATGAACACTGAAGCTTTCTTT
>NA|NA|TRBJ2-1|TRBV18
CASSQRGRDSDNEQFF
TGTGCCAGCTCACAAAGAGGCCGGGACTCTGACAATGAGCAGTTCTTC
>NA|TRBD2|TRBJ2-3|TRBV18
CASSPLTGRGGTDTQYF
TGTGCCAGCTCACCACTAACGGGTCGGGGGGGCACAGATACGCAGTATTTT
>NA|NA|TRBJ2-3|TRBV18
CASSLRPGASTDTQYF
TGTGCCAGCTCACTGAGGCCGGGGGCTAGCACAGATACGCAGTATTTT
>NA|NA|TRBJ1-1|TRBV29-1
CSVLWGGNTEAFF
TGCAGCGTCCTCTGGGGGGGGAACACTGAAGCTTTCTTT
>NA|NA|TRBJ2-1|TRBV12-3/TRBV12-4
CASQDSSHEQFF
TGTGCCAGCCAGGACAGCTCTCATGAGCAGTTCTTC
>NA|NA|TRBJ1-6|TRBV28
CASREDRNSYNSPLHF
TGTGCCAGCCGAGAAGACAGGAACTCCTATAATTCACCCCTCCACTTT
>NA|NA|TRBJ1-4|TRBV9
CASSVGAAGEKLFF
TGTGCCAGCAGCGTAGGGGCGGCTGGTGAAAAACTGTTTTTT
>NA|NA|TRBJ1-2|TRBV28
CASSLVGNWNYGYTF
TGTGCCAGCAGTTTAGTGGGGAATTGGAACTATGGCTACACCTTC
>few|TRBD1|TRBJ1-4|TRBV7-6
CASSLAGRQGNEKLFF
TGTGCCAGCAGCTTAGCCGGTCGACAGGGGAATGAAAAACTGTTTTTT
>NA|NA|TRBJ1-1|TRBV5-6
CASSSPPAVTEAFF
TGTGCCAGCAGCTCCCCACCGGCCGTGACTGAAGCTTTCTTT
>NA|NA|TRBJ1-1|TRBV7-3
CASSLQQNTEAFF
TGTGCCAGCAGCTTACAGCAGAACACTGAAGCTTTCTTT
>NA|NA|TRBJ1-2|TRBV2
CASTVGRLYGYTF
TGTGCCAGCACGGTCGGCCGACTATATGGCTACACCTTC
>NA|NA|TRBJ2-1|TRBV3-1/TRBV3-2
CASSPGGWMNNEQFF
TGTGCCAGCAGCCCCGGGGGTTGGATGAACAATGAGCAGTTCTTC
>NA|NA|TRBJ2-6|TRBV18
CASSQDIKSGANVLTF
TGTGCCAGCTCACAGGACATCAAATCTGGGGCCAACGTCCTGACTTTC
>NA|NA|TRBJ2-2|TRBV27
CASSLSRVTGELFF
TGTGCCAGCAGTTTAAGCCGAGTCACCGGGGAGCTGTTTTTT
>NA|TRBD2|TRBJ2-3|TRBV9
CASTPRGLSGGQDTQYF
TGTGCCAGCACCCCCAGGGGACTGTCGGGGGGGCAGGATACGCAGTATTTT
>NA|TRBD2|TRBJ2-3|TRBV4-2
CASSQGGFTDTQYF
TGTGCCAGCAGCCAGGGGGGGTTCACAGATACGCAGTATTTT
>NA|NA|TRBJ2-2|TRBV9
CASSVDLGELFF
TGTGCCAGCAGCGTAGATCTCGGGGAGCTGTTTTTT
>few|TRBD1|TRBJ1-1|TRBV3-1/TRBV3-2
CASQGAILGDTEAFF
TGTGCCAGCCAGGGGGCCATACTTGGGGACACTGAAGCTTTCTTT
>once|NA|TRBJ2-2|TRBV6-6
CASSPTDRRTGELFF
TGTGCCAGCAGTCCAACCGACAGGCGGACCGGGGAGCTGTTTTTT
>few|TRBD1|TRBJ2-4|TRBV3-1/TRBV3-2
CASSLGQGLAKNIQYF
TGTGCCAGCAGCCTAGGACAGGGGCTAGCCAAAAACATTCAGTACTTC
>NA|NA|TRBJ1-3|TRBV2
CASSDPNTNGNTIYF
TGTGCCAGCAGTGACCCCAACACTAACGGAAACACCATATATTTT
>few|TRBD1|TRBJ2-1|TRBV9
CASSGGDRASYNEQFF
TGTGCCAGCAGCGGGGGTGACAGGGCATCCTACAATGAGCAGTTCTTC
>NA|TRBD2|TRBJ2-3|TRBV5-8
CASSSGRLAGGKDTQYF
TGTGCCAGCAGCTCGGGAAGACTAGCGGGGGGGAAAGATACGCAGTATTTT
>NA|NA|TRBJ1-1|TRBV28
CASSRPVNTEAFF
TGTGCCAGCAGTCGTCCGGTTAACACTGAAGCTTTCTTT
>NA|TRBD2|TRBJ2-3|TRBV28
CASRGGGGADTQYF
TGTGCCAGCAGAGGCGGGGGGGGCGCAGATACGCAGTATTTT
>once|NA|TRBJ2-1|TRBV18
CASSLRVRGHNEQFF
TGTGCCAGCTCATTACGCGTTCGGGGACACAATGAGCAGTTCTTC
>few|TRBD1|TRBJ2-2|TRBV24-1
CATSDFRRGRYTGELFF
TGTGCCACCAGTGATTTTCGCAGGGGGAGATACACCGGGGAGCTGTTTTTT
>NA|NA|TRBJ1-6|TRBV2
CASSLGSDNSPLHF
TGTGCCAGCAGTCTGGGATCAGATAATTCACCCCTCCACTTT
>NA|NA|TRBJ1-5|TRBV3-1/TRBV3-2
CASSQQGKNQPQHF
TGTGCCAGCAGCCAACAGGGGAAAAATCAGCCCCAGCATTTT
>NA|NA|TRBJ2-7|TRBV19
CASSTGRAGEQYF
TGTGCCAGTAGTACCGGACGGGCCGGGGAGCAGTACTTC
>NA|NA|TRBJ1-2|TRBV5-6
CASSGQTGRANYGYTF
TGTGCCAGCAGCGGTCAAACAGGGAGGGCGAACTATGGCTACACCTTC